This T cell receptor beta chain was sequenced during a study of cytomegalovirus exposure and HLA in healthy donors. The CDR3 covers 15 residues. Germline V gene sequence: CDR1 SGHVS, CDR2 FNYEAQ. J was trimmed by 5 bases and V by 5 bases; bases with no gene match: 6. Assay: immunoSEQ multiplex PCR; the TCRdb copy retains only in-frame clones and omits some. The table includes under 300,000 clones, 70% to 90% detected once. This rearrangement joins TRBV7-6 to TRBJ2-3, with TRBD2 identical over 11 bases. Sequenced sample: PBMCs. This clonotype was obtained from a woman aged 18-29 years in good health and CMV-seronegative. CDR3 in amino acids: CASSQLAGAKDTQYF. Written as DNA, the CDR3 is TGTGCCAGCAGCCAACTAGCGGGAGCGAAAGATACGCAGTATTTT.